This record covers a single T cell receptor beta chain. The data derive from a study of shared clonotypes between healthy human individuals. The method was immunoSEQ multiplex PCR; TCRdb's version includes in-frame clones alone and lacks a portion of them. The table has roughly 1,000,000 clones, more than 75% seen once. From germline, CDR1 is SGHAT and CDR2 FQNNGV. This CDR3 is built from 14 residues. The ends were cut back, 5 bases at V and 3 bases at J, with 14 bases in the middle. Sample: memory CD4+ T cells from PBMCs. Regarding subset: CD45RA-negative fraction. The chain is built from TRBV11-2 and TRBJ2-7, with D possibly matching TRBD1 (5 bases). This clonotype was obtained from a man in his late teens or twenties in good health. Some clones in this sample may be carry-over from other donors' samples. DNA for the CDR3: TGTGCCAGCAGCCGTAGAACAGGAAACTACGAGCAGTACTTC. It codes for CASSRRTGNYEQYF. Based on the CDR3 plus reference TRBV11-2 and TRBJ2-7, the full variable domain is EAGVAQSPRYKIIEKRQSVAFWCNPISGHATLYWYQQILGQGPKLLIQFQNNGVVDDSQLPKDRFSAERLKGVDSTLKIQPAKLEDSAVYLCASSRRTGNYEQYFGPGTRLTVT.